One sample yielded the 3 T cell receptor beta chains listed below, sequenced in a study of cytomegalovirus exposure and HLA in healthy donors (TCRdb year 2017). Library preparation used the immunoSEQ multiplex PCR assay. The multiplex PCR relied on a mix of 60 forward primers for TCR Vbeta segments and 13 reverse primers for TCR Jbeta segments. Drawn from immuneACCESS, this table holds only the in-frame rearrangements with V and J called that TCRdb kept. Clones are partly lost; checked studies trace under half to an unresolved V gene and leave the rest unexplained. The sample table lists 150,000 to 200,000 clones, more than 75% of them with a count of one. The ten largest clonotypes hold more than 1.5% of the sample. Sample: PBMCs. The receptors were gathered from a woman in her forties or fifties in good health and CMV-seronegative.

The chain recombines TRBV7-2 with TRBJ1-5; 8 bases are shared with TRBD1. This CDR3 spans 15 amino acids. Germline assignment: CDR1 SGHTA and CDR2 FQGNSA. The V gene end was trimmed by 5 bases and the J gene end by 0 bases; junction bases not matched to a gene: 3. The CDR3 here is CASSRGQGSNQPQHF. CDR3 in DNA: TGTGCCAGCAGCCGCGGACAGGGTAGCAATCAGCCCCAGCATTTT. Full variable domain (missing parts from reference TRBV7-2 and TRBJ1-5): GAGVSQSPSNKVTEKGKDVELRCDPISGHTALYWYRQSLGQGLEFLIYFQGNSAPDKSGLPSDRFSAERTGGSVSTLTIQRTQQEDSAVYLCASSRGQGSNQPQHFGDGTRLSIL.

The genes are TRBV27 and TRBJ2-1; 10 nucleotides match TRBD2. Per germline, CDR1 MNHEY and CDR2 SMNVEV (reference sequence). J lost 0 bases, V lost 3 bases, and 8 bases had no gene match. The CDR3 totals 18 residues. The CDR3 region is CASSFGASGSSSYNEQFF. The CDR3, as DNA: TGTGCCAGCAGTTTTGGGGCTAGCGGGAGTAGCTCCTACAATGAGCAGTTCTTC.

The chain carries TRBV6-6 and TRBJ1-1, with 10 nucleotides matching TRBD1. Germline loops: CDR1 MNHNY, CDR2 SVGAGI (reference sequence). The CDR3 runs to 14 residues. This CDR3 is CAGDRGGTGTEAFF. In nucleotides, the CDR3 is TGTGCTGGGGACAGGGGAGGTACGGGCACTGAAGCTTTCTTT.